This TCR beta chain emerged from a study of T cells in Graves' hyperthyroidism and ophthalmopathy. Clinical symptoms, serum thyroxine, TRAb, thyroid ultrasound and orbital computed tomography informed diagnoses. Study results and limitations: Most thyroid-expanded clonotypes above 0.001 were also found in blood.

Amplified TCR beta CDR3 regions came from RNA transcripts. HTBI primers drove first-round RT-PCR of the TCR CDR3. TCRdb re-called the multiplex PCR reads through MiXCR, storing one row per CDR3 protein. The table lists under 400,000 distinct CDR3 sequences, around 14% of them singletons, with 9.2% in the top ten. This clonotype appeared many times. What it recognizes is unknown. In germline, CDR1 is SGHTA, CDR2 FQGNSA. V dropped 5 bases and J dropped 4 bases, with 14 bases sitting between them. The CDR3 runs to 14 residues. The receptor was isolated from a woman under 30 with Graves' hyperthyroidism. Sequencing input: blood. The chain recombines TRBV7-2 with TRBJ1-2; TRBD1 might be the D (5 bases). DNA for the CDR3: TGTGCCAGCAGCCCGGGGACGGACATCTATGGCTACACCTTC. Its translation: CASSPGTDIYGYTF.